These 13 T cell receptor beta chains originate from one sample sequenced in a study of T cells in Graves' hyperthyroidism and ophthalmopathy. Researchers amplified the TCR beta CDR3 regions from RNA transcripts. Initially, a first-round RT-PCR of the TCR CDR3 employed the HTBI primer set. Via MiXCR, TCRdb re-called the multiplex PCR reads, giving one row per CDR3 protein. The sample contains about 840,000 distinct CDR3 sequences, 38% of which appear only once. Sequenced input: blood. These receptors came from a man aged 18 to 29 with Graves' hyperthyroidism.

V is TRBV7-3 and J is TRBJ1-1; no clear D gene. The CDR3 is 15 residues long. The germline V and J ends were trimmed by 5 bases and 0 bases, with 13 bases remaining between them. Germline V gene sequence: CDR1 SGHTA, CDR2 FQGTGA. CDR3 bases: TGTGCCAGCAGCCAAGATTGGACGGTGAACACTGAAGCTTTCTTT. Protein product: CASSQDWTVNTEAFF.

Points on this clonotype: A much larger clone sits a single nucleotide away, making a read error possible. The V call is TRBV6-4, the J call TRBJ2-7; no clear D. Germline V CDR1 and CDR2: MRHNA, SNTAGT. This CDR3 spans 12 amino acids. The V end was cut by 5 bases, the J end by 2 bases, with 7 bases between. CDR3: CASSTTTYEQYF. For the CDR3, the DNA is TGTGCCAGCAGTACAACCACCTACGAGCAGTACTTC.

This clonotype appeared a few times. J is TRBJ1-2 and V is TRBV9; tentative D call: TRBD1 (6 bases). This CDR3 is 16 amino acids long. Trimming removed 4 bases from V and 4 bases from J, with 20 bases in between. Germline V gives CDR1 SGDLS, CDR2 YYNGEE. The CDR3 DNA reads TGTGCCAGCAGCCATAATCAGGGGCCTCGGAGCTATGGCTACACCTTC. It encodes CASSHNQGPRSYGYTF. The whole variable domain, filled in from reference TRBV9 and TRBJ1-2, reads DSGVTQTPKHLITATGQRVTLRCSPRSGDLSVYWYQQSLDQGLQFLIQYYNGEERAKGNILERFSAQQFPDLHSELNLSSLELGDSALYFCASSHNQGPRSYGYTFGSGTRLTVV.

This clonotype was detected many times. This sequence joins TRBV20-1 and TRBJ1-2; D gene unclear. Trimming removed 3 bases from V and 0 bases from J, with 5 bases in between. Germline V lookup: CDR1 DFQATT, CDR2 SNEGSKA (reference sequence). The CDR3 has 12 residues. This CDR3 reads CSASTANYGYTF. Here the CDR3 DNA reads TGCAGTGCTAGTACAGCTAACTATGGCTACACCTTC.

The genes are TRBV19 and TRBJ1-1, with 9 positions matching TRBD1. The J segment lost 3 bases and the V segment lost 9 bases, leaving 5 bases of the junction unmatched. From germline, CDR1 is LNHDA and CDR2 SQIVND (reference sequence). The CDR3 length is 13 residues. CDR3 amino acids: CASEHRGHTEAFF. As DNA, the CDR3 is TGTGCCAGCGAACACAGGGGGCACACTGAAGCTTTCTTT.

A note on this clonotype: Just one base apart from a much larger clone, this may be a read error. V gene TRBV6-2 or TRBV6-3 combines with J gene TRBJ1-2; TRBD1 matches 7 bases. The CDR3 sequence is 13 residues long. V lost 2 bases to trimming and J lost 4 bases; unmatched junction nucleotides: 1. The germline V gene has CDR1 MNHEY and CDR2 SVGEGT. CDR3 DNA: TGTGCCAGCAGTTACACAGGGGCCTATGGCTACACCTTC. Protein: CASSYTGAYGYTF.

The chain couples TRBV11-2 to TRBJ2-2; TRBD1 matches at 7 bases. Germline V lookup: CDR1 SGHAT, CDR2 FQNNGV. The trim removed 3 bases at V and 4 bases at J, leaving 5 bases unmatched. This CDR3 is built from 15 residues. CDR3 sequence reads: CASSFSDRVTGELFF. The CDR3 coding sequence is TGTGCCAGCAGCTTCTCAGACAGGGTCACCGGGGAGCTGTTTTTT.

This clonotype was recorded at least ten times. V gene TRBV29-1 combines with J gene TRBJ2-2; 8 positions match TRBD1. V lost 3 bases to trimming and J lost 6 bases; unmatched junction nucleotides: 0. The CDR3 spans 12 residues. Germline values: CDR1 SQVTM, CDR2 ANQGSEA. The CDR3 nucleotides read TGCAGCGTTGAGACAGGGGCCGGGGAGCTGTTTTTT. It translates to CSVETGAGELFF.

This chain connects TRBV7-8 to TRBJ2-2; D is ambiguous. CDR3 length: 15 amino acids. V was trimmed by 6 bases and J by 2 bases, leaving 13 bases between them. Germline V gene lookup returns CDR1 SGHVS and CDR2 FQNEAQ. CDR3 sequence: CASSYAVLNTGELFF. CDR3 bases: TGTGCCAGCAGTTACGCTGTACTTAACACCGGGGAGCTGTTTTTT.

About this clonotype: A clone one base away is much larger, so this may be a read error. J is TRBJ1-1 and V is TRBV6-2 or TRBV6-3; a weak D match, TRBD1 (5 bases). CDR1 and CDR2 (germline): MNHEY, SVGEGT. CDR3 length equals 13 residues. Trimming left V 6 bases short and J 1 base short, with 9 bases between. The CDR3 coding sequence is TGTGCCAGCAGGGGACTGGGGAACACTGAAGCTTTCTTT. Its protein is CASRGLGNTEAFF.

The chain carries TRBV4-2 and TRBJ1-5; D is possibly TRBD1 (5 bases). Trimming stripped 3 bases from V and 4 bases from J, with 16 bases between. The CDR3 runs to 16 residues. Germline V gives CDR1 LGHNA, CDR2 YNFKEQ. CDR3 amino acids: CASSQLTPGENQPQHF. For the CDR3, the DNA is TGTGCCAGCAGCCAGCTGACGCCGGGGGAAAATCAGCCCCAGCATTTT.

The V call is TRBV7-8, the J call TRBJ1-5; D is ambiguous. The V end lost 4 bases, the J end lost 3 bases, and 13 bases lay between the germline ends. Germline V gives CDR1 SGHVS, CDR2 FQNEAQ. The length of the CDR3 is 15 residues. The CDR3 DNA is TGTGCCAGCAGCTGCAACTGGGCAGACAATCAGCCCCAGCATTTT. The encoded protein is CASSCNWADNQPQHF.

The rearrangement joins TRBV9 to TRBJ1-1; maybe TRBD1 (5 bases). The CDR3 contains 16 residues. Looked up from germline, CDR1 is SGDLS and CDR2 is YYNGEE. V was shortened by 4 bases and J by 0 bases, with 16 bases between the two germline ends. CDR3 amino acids: CASSRGRGYMNTEAFF. In DNA, the CDR3 is TGTGCCAGCAGCCGAGGGAGGGGATACATGAACACTGAAGCTTTCTTT. Supplemented by reference TRBV9 and TRBJ1-1, the full variable domain reads DSGVTQTPKHLITATGQRVTLRCSPRSGDLSVYWYQQSLDQGLQFLIQYYNGEERAKGNILERFSAQQFPDLHSELNLSSLELGDSALYFCASSRGRGYMNTEAFFGQGTRLTVV.